The 26 T cell receptor beta chains presented below share a single source sample, sequenced in a study of blood T cells in healthy people across ages. Then a second PCR, running roughly 7 to 11 cycles, was carried out with a sample-barcoded 5' primer and a J-beta primer mix. TCRdb itself ran the 5' RACE reads through MiXCR, one entry per CDR3 protein. The table has some 940,000 distinct CDR3 sequences, roughly 29% seen once. These data are also associated with another study on T cells of mothers and their children.

Material: blood. Source of these receptors: a woman aged 40-49 years in good health.

The gene calls are TRBV6-5 and TRBJ1-2; a weak D match, TRBD1 (5 bases). CDR1 is MNHEY and CDR2 is SVGAGI in the germline V gene. This CDR3 has 17 residues. Trimming removed 2 bases at V and 1 base at J, with 17 bases between. CDR3 in DNA: TGTGCCAGCAGTTACGGGGTCGGGGGGAGGAGTAACTATGGCTACACCTTC. Its translation is CASSYGVGGRSNYGYTF.

J is TRBJ2-7 and V is TRBV18; no reliable D call. Trimming removed 3 bases from V and 3 bases from J, with 12 bases in between. The germline gives CDR1 KGHSH, CDR2 LQKENI. The CDR3 loop spans 14 amino acids. Written as DNA, the CDR3 is TGTGCCAGCTCACCGCTAGGACCGAGCTACGAGCAGTACTTC. It translates to CASSPLGPSYEQYF.

This clonotype has a handful of counts. The J gene is TRBJ2-1, the V gene TRBV7-9; 8 nucleotides line up with TRBD1. The CDR3 sequence is 14 residues long. The ends lost 2 bases at V and 3 bases at J; junction bases unmatched: 0. From germline, CDR1 is SEHNR and CDR2 FQNEAQ (reference sequence). The CDR3 region is CASSLTGGYNEQFF. CDR3 bases: TGTGCCAGCAGCTTAACAGGGGGCTACAATGAGCAGTTCTTC.

J is TRBJ1-2 and V is TRBV6-5; the D gene is possibly TRBD1 (6 bases). This CDR3 has 20 amino acids. V was cut by 2 bases and J by 4 bases, with 29 bases left in between. The germline V gene encodes CDR1 MNHEY and CDR2 SVGAGI. The CDR3 spells CASSYHLVSDSPTTLYGYTF. The CDR3 DNA reads as TGTGCCAGCAGTTACCATCTAGTCTCGGACAGTCCCACGACCCTCTATGGCTACACCTTC.

In its sample, this clonotype was seen many times. The chain carries TRBV5-1 and TRBJ2-3; no definite D call. The CDR3 loop spans 13 amino acids. The germline gives CDR1 SGHRS, CDR2 YFSETQ. Trimming took 4 bases from V and 3 from J, leaving 9 bases between them. The CDR3 DNA is TGCGCCAGCAGCCCTTACCGAACAGATACGCAGTATTTT. Protein product: CASSPYRTDTQYF. The entire variable domain, with the rest obtained from reference TRBV5-1 and TRBJ2-3, is as follows: KAGVTQTPRYLIKTRGQQVTLSCSPISGHRSVSWYQQTPGQGLQFLFEYFSETQRNKGNFPGRFSGRQFSNSRSEMNVSTLELGDSALYLCASSPYRTDTQYFGPGTRLTVL.

The V and J genes are TRBV10-3 and TRBJ2-2, with D possibly matching TRBD2 (5 bases). The CDR3 extends over 17 amino acids. Germline CDR1 and CDR2: ENHRY and SYGVKD. V lost 3 bases and J 2 bases, leaving 16 bases between the germline ends. CDR3 DNA: TGTGCCATCAGTGAATGTTTGAGGGAAAGCAACACCGGGGAGCTGTTTTTT. The encoded protein is CAISECLRESNTGELFF.

This clonotype came up a few times. The V gene is TRBV10-3, the J gene TRBJ2-1; TRBD1 matches 7 bases. This CDR3 spans 16 amino acids. V trimming: 0 bases; J trimming: 1 base; junction bases outside the gene matches: 3. The germline V gene encodes CDR1 ENHRY and CDR2 SYGVKD. The DNA for the CDR3 is TGTGCCATCAGTGAGTCGACAGGGAAGTCCTACAATGAGCAGTTCTTC. Translating gives CAISESTGKSYNEQFF.

This clonotype was picked up many times. The rearrangement uses TRBV28 and TRBJ1-1, with a possible D match to TRBD1 (6 bases). The CDR3 contains 16 residues. V was shortened by 3 bases and J by 1 base, with 15 bases between the two germline ends. CDR1 is MDHEN, CDR2 SYDVKM, per germline. The CDR3 coding sequence is TGTGCCAGCAGTTTGGTCGGACAGATCCGGAACACTGAAGCTTTCTTT. Protein product: CASSLVGQIRNTEAFF.

The rearrangement uses TRBV7-2 and TRBJ1-1, with D perhaps matching TRBD1 (5 bases). Germline V gives CDR1 SGHTA, CDR2 FQGNSA. This CDR3 region has 16 residues. V lost 4 bases and J lost 0, with 15 bases in between. The CDR3 protein is CASSSPGGGMNTEAFF. For the CDR3, the DNA is TGTGCCAGCAGCTCCCCCGGGGGAGGGATGAACACTGAAGCTTTCTTT.

Concerning this clonotype: Germline is not matched at one junction end, which may reflect a read error. V and J are TRBV7-2 and TRBJ2-7, with D tentatively TRBD1 (5 bases). The CDR3 runs 11 residues. The germline V gene encodes CDR1 SGHTA and CDR2 FQGNSA. Here the CDR3 DNA reads TGTGTCAGCAGCTATGGACAAGGGCAGTACTTC. Translating gives CVSSYGQGQYF. Supplemented by reference TRBV7-2 and TRBJ2-7, the full variable domain reads GAGVSQSPSNKVTEKGKDVELRCDPISGHTALYWYRQSLGQGLEFLIYFQGNSAPDKSGLPSDRFSAERTGGSVSTLTIQRTQQEDSAVYLCVSSYGQGQYFGPGTRLTVT.

This clonotype was seen at least ten times. V gene TRBV6-6 combines with J gene TRBJ2-7; D could derive from TRBD1 or TRBD2 (5 bases each). The V end was cut by 2 bases, the J end by 6 bases, with 14 bases between. Germline V gene lookup returns CDR1 MNHNY and CDR2 SVGAGI (reference sequence). There are 14 residues in the CDR3. The CDR3, as DNA: TGTGCCAGCAGTTACGGGGGACCATTCCGCGAGCAGTACTTC. Translating it yields CASSYGGPFREQYF.

Regarding this clonotype: A much more abundant neighbour one base away suggests this may be a read error. The genes are TRBV20-1 and TRBJ2-7, with a possible D match to TRBD2 (7 bases). The CDR3 consists of 13 residues. Germline CDR1 reads DFQATT; CDR2 reads SNEGSKA (reference sequence). The CDR3, as DNA: TGCGGTGCTAGGGGGGGCGCCTCCTACGAGCAGTACTTC. Translation gives CGARGGASYEQYF.

The chain employs TRBV28 and TRBJ2-1; no firm D call. Germline V lookup: CDR1 MDHEN, CDR2 SYDVKM. This CDR3 spans 11 amino acids. V gave up 6 bases and J gave up 6 bases, with 6 bases separating them. The CDR3 coding sequence is TGTGCCAGCAGAAGTCTCAATGAGCAGTTCTTC. It specifies CASRSLNEQFF.

Points on this clonotype: This may be a read error: a much more frequent sequence differs by one nucleotide. The rearrangement links TRBV6-5 to TRBJ1-4; 7 positions agree with TRBD1. CDR3 length: 14 amino acids. Germline V lookup: CDR1 MNHEY, CDR2 SVGAGI. The CDR3 DNA reads as TGTGCCAGCGGTTACAGGGGAGGTCGTGAAAAACTGTTTTTT. This gives the protein CASGYRGGREKLFF.

In this sample, this clonotype turned up a few times. This chain joins TRBV5-1 and TRBJ1-2; no clear D. This CDR3 is 13 amino acids long. The germline CDR1 and CDR2 sequences are SGHRS and YFSETQ. With 0 bases removed from V and 5 bases from J, the gap between germline ends came to 8 bases. CDR3 amino acids: CASSLDPPYGYTF. Here the CDR3 DNA reads TGCGCCAGCAGCTTGGACCCCCCATATGGCTACACCTTC.

A few counts support this clonotype. A read error may be the cause here, since a much bigger clone is one base away. In DNA form, the CDR3 reads TGCGCCCGCAGCCAAGCGGGGGGCGTTTCTAGCACAGATACGCAGTATTTT. It specifies CARSQAGGVSSTDTQYF. This sequence joins TRBV4-1 and TRBJ2-3; TRBD2 matches at 9 bases. The CDR3 covers 17 residues. Germline CDR1 MGHRA, CDR2 YSYEKL.

CDR3 DNA: TGTGCCATCAGTGCCTCTAGCGTCAGTCAACCTAGCACAGATACGCAGTATTTT. The encoded protein is CAISASSVSQPSTDTQYF. V usage is TRBV10-3 and J usage is TRBJ2-3; D is perhaps TRBD2 (6 bases). Germline CDR1 reads ENHRY; CDR2 reads SYGVKD. The CDR3 is made up of 18 amino acids. V was pared by 4 bases and J by 0 bases, with 20 bases between.

The gene calls are TRBV5-1 and TRBJ1-1; D possibly corresponds to TRBD1 (5 bases). The CDR3 has 14 residues. Trimming took off 4 bases at V and 1 base at J, with 11 bases between the two ends. Looked up from germline, CDR1 is SGHRS and CDR2 is YFSETQ. Here the CDR3 reads CASSPAGPNTEAFF. CDR3 DNA sequence: TGCGCCAGCAGCCCAGCAGGGCCGAACACTGAAGCTTTCTTT.

This clonotype showed up just once. One junction end does not reproduce the germline sequence, and a read error may be involved. The chain has TRBV7-9 and TRBJ2-5; tentatively, D is TRBD1 (7 bases). The germline gives CDR1 SEHNR, CDR2 FQNEAQ (reference sequence). The CDR3 covers 15 residues. CDR3 in DNA: TGTGCCAGCAGCCTCACCCGCGGCAGGGGGGAGATCCAGTACTTC. Amino acid sequence: CASSLTRGRGEIQYF.

This clonotype was detected a few times. The chain uses TRBV28 and TRBJ2-5, with 8 bases lining up with TRBD2. V was pared by 6 bases and J by 4 bases, with 10 bases of the junction left unmatched. The CDR3 sequence is 15 residues long. Germline-derived CDR1 and CDR2 are MDHEN and SYDVKM. CDR3 nucleotides: TGTGCCAGCAGGATAGCGGGGCCTCGGGGAGAGACCCAGTACTTC. Protein: CASRIAGPRGETQYF.

This clonotype was seen repeatedly, ten times or more. J is TRBJ2-1 and V is TRBV4-1; tentative D call: TRBD1 (5 bases). CDR1 MGHRA and CDR2 YSYEKL come from the germline V gene. CDR3 length: 14 amino acids. V was cut by 1 base and J by 9 bases, with 13 bases left in between. The CDR3 sequence is CASSQVVGVGEQFF. Written as DNA, the CDR3 is TGCGCCAGCAGCCAAGTAGTAGGGGTTGGTGAGCAGTTCTTC.

Details on this clonotype: A much more abundant neighbour one base away suggests this may be a read error. The J gene is TRBJ2-7, the V gene TRBV7-3; TRBD1 might be the D (6 bases). Looked up from germline, CDR1 is SGHTA and CDR2 is FQGTGA. The CDR3 loop spans 13 amino acids. CDR3 DNA sequence: TGTGCCGGCAGCGTTCAAAAGGACAGCGAGCAGTACTTC. Its protein is CAGSVQKDSEQYF.

This clonotype has a handful of counts. The chain uses TRBV20-1 and TRBJ1-5, with 7 bases that match TRBD1. Unmatched junction bases numbered 5, after V lost 6 bases and J lost 0 bases. CDR3 length: 14 amino acids. CDR1 and CDR2 from the germline V gene are DFQATT and SNEGSKA (reference sequence). The CDR3 region is CSAIQGNSNQPQHF. CDR3 DNA sequence: TGCAGTGCGATACAGGGGAATAGCAATCAGCCCCAGCATTTT.

This clonotype appeared once. The chain is built from TRBV21-1 and TRBJ1-2. TRBV21-1 represents a pseudogene. The CDR3 has 15 amino acids. The CDR3 reads CASSKGRSSSGGYTF. For the CDR3, the DNA is TGTGCCAGCAGCAAAGGGAGATCCTCCTCGGGCGGCTACACCTTC.

This clonotype was found a few times. This chain links TRBV4-3 with TRBJ1-1, with D uncertain. V gave up 0 bases and J gave up 6 bases, with 14 bases separating them. CDR3 length: 15 residues. In germline, CDR1 is LGHNA, CDR2 YSLEER. Here the CDR3 reads CASSQDRYIRAEAFF. The DNA for the CDR3 is TGCGCCAGCAGCCAAGATAGGTACATTAGAGCTGAAGCTTTCTTT.

This clonotype showed up many times. The chain links TRBV7-2 to TRBJ2-1; TRBD1 might be the D (5 bases). V was clipped by 2 bases and J by 8 bases, with 13 bases between them. The CDR3 loop spans 14 amino acids. CDR1 SGHTA and CDR2 FQGNSA come from the germline V gene. Here the CDR3 DNA reads TGTGCCAGCAGCTTAATTGGGCAGGGCTATGAGCAGTTCTTC. Amino acids: CASSLIGQGYEQFF.